This T cell receptor beta chain was obtained from a study of OX40 agonist ivuxolimab in advanced cancers. Study-wide background: Patients enrolled in dose escalation were diagnosed with hepatocellular carcinoma, melanoma, renal cell or head and neck cancer. Three patients showed partial responses: one hepatocellular carcinoma and two cutaneous melanoma cases.

Study-level results: Expanded clones tended on average to be more numerous among CD8+ T cells than CD4+.

The method was immunoSEQ multiplex PCR; TCRdb's version includes in-frame clones alone and lacks a portion of them. The sample records approximately 54,000 clones, about 80% being singletons. This CDR3 is 16 amino acids long. Germline CDR1 LNHDA, CDR2 SQIVND (reference sequence). V was pared by 3 bases and J by 5 bases, with 4 bases of the junction left unmatched. On this clone: Its antigen is unknown.

The TCR comes from an adult with an advanced solid tumor such as melanoma, head and neck, liver or kidney cancer. This chain connects TRBV19 to TRBJ1-6; 10 nucleotides match TRBD1. This specimen was CD4+ or CD8+ T cells sorted from blood, taken in a trial of the OX40 agonist ivuxolimab. The CDR3 here is CASSMRGQGDNSPLHF. Written as DNA, the CDR3 is TGTGCCAGTAGTATGAGAGGACAGGGGGATAATTCACCCCTCCACTTT.